One sample yielded the 32 T cell receptor beta chains listed below, sequenced in a study of T-cell reconstitution after alpha-beta-depleted transplantation in children. The authors prepared the TCRbeta library with unique molecular identifiers. In TCRdb, the PCR reads were re-called with MiXCR into one record per CDR3 protein. The sample records 6,400 or so distinct CDR3 sequences, more than 15% being singletons. Here the sequenced sample was PBMCs, mostly from graft donor cells, taken 60 days after TCRalphabeta/CD19-depleted stem cell transplant. The receptors here all came from a male patient aged 5 to 17 who had a stem cell transplant for acute myeloid leukemia, so the T cells may come from the graft donor.

This clonotype was detected a few times. The rearrangement links TRBV6-2 or TRBV6-3 to TRBJ1-2, with D possibly TRBD1 on 6 matching bases. CDR3 length: 14 residues. Looked up from germline, CDR1 is MNHEY and CDR2 is SVGEGT. The V and J ends lost 2 bases and 4 bases respectively, with 11 bases between them. The CDR3 DNA reads TGTGCCAGCAGTTACGCCGGACAGCTCTATGGCTACACCTTC. This codes for CASSYAGQLYGYTF.

This clonotype came up once. This rearrangement joins TRBV6-1 to TRBJ2-7, with TRBD1 identical over 7 bases. The CDR3 covers 12 residues. Germline CDR1 is MNHNS and CDR2 is SASEGT. Trimming cost V 5 bases and J 5 bases; bases outside gene matches: 3. The CDR3 region has the DNA TGTGCCAGCAGTACAGGGGTAGACGAGCAGTACTTC. It specifies CASSTGVDEQYF.

This clonotype was recorded a few times. The CDR3 sequence is CASSLDRASYEQYF. The CDR3 DNA reads as TGTGCCAGCAGCCTAGACAGGGCATCCTACGAGCAGTACTTC. The chain carries TRBV5-4 and TRBJ2-7, with 7 bases that match TRBD1. Germline assignment: CDR1 SGHNT and CDR2 YYREEE (reference sequence). This CDR3 region has 14 residues. V lost 4 bases, J lost 1 base, and 5 bases stayed unmatched. The full variable domain, completed using reference TRBV5-4 and TRBJ2-7, is ETGVTQSPTHLIKTRGQQVTLRCSSQSGHNTVSWYQQALGQGPQFIFQYYREEENGRGNFPPRFSGLQFPNYSSELNVNALELDDSALYLCASSLDRASYEQYFGPGTRLTVT.

This chain uses TRBV7-2 with TRBJ2-1; 10 positions match TRBD2. The CDR3 has 16 amino acids. V lost 1 base, J lost 6 bases, and 6 bases stayed unmatched. Germline CDR1 SGHTA, CDR2 FQGNSA. The CDR3 is CASSLDGSGRANEQFF. DNA for the CDR3: TGTGCCAGCAGCTTAGATGGGAGCGGGAGGGCCAATGAGCAGTTCTTC.

J is TRBJ2-6 and V is TRBV5-1; 9 bases agree with TRBD1. Trimming cost V 4 bases and J 3 bases; bases outside gene matches: 5. The CDR3 has 16 amino acids. The germline CDR1 and CDR2 sequences are SGHRS and YFSETQ. CDR3 region: CASSATGGGGANVLTF. CDR3 DNA sequence: TGCGCCAGCAGCGCTACAGGGGGCGGTGGGGCCAACGTCCTGACTTTC.

This clonotype was observed a handful of times. The chain uses TRBV15 and TRBJ2-7; no firm D call. Trimming cost V 1 base and J 3 bases, with 7 bases left between them. The CDR3 contains 13 residues. CDR1 LNHNV and CDR2 YYDKDF come from the germline V gene (reference sequence). CDR3 sequence (DNA): TGTGCCACCAGCAGAGGGCAGTACTACGAGCAGTACTTC. Residues: CATSRGQYYEQYF. Supplemented by reference TRBV15 and TRBJ2-7, the full variable domain reads DAMVIQNPRYQVTQFGKPVTLSCSQTLNHNVMYWYQQKSSQAPKLLFHYYDKDFNNEADTPDNFQSRRPNTSFCFLDIRSPGLGDTAMYLCATSRGQYYEQYFGPGTRLTVT.

This clonotype came up a few times. V usage is TRBV9 and J usage is TRBJ2-6; 8 nucleotides align to TRBD1. Germline lookup yields CDR1 SGDLS and CDR2 YYNGEE. The V segment lost 4 bases and the J segment 0 bases; nucleotides outside the gene matches: 6. The CDR3 contains 17 residues. The CDR3 DNA sequence: TGTGCCAGCAGCTTGACAGGGGCGGCCTCTGGGGCCAACGTCCTGACTTTC. Amino acids: CASSLTGAASGANVLTF.

The CDR3 DNA reads as TGTGCCAGCAGTTTATCAAGGGGAAACTCACCCCTCCACTTT. Translating gives CASSLSRGNSPLHF. The chain links TRBV12-3 or TRBV12-4 to TRBJ1-6; D possibly corresponds to TRBD1 (5 bases). Trimming took 2 bases from V and 10 from J, leaving 12 bases between them. The CDR3 length is 14 residues.

This clonotype is termed medium-sized (0.01 to 0.1%). The rearrangement uses TRBV7-9 and TRBJ2-5; D uncertain. V was shortened by 3 bases and J by 2 bases, with 4 bases between the two germline ends. The CDR3 is made up of 12 amino acids. Germline CDR1 is SEHNR and CDR2 is FQNEAQ (reference sequence). The CDR3 DNA follows: TGTGCCAGCAGCTTCTTGCAAGAGACCCAGTACTTC. This codes for CASSFLQETQYF.

This clonotype is categorized as medium-sized. The chain's CDR3 is CASSLAVWQGRDPEQFF. In DNA, the CDR3 is TGTGCCAGCAGCTTAGCGGTGTGGCAGGGACGTGATCCTGAGCAGTTCTTC. The chain couples TRBV13 to TRBJ2-1; D is tentatively TRBD1 or TRBD2 (5 bases each). Germline assignment: CDR1 PRHDT and CDR2 FYEKMQ (reference sequence). This CDR3 has 17 residues. The germline V and J ends were trimmed by 1 base and 9 bases, with 22 bases remaining between them.

This sequence joins TRBV20-1 and TRBJ1-1; TRBD1 matches at 10 bases. Per the germline V gene, CDR1 is DFQATT and CDR2 is SNEGSKA (reference sequence). The CDR3 sequence is 14 residues long. V shed 6 bases and J 5 bases; nucleotides not matched to a gene: 9. The CDR3 DNA reads TGCAGTGCAAGGCCGGGACAGGGGAATACTGAAGCTTTCTTT. Amino acid sequence: CSARPGQGNTEAFF.

This clonotype has more than one count but fewer than ten. V usage is TRBV20-1 and J usage is TRBJ1-5; TRBD1 matches 7 bases. The germline V gene encodes CDR1 DFQATT and CDR2 SNEGSKA (reference sequence). The length of the CDR3 is 15 residues. Trimming at V came to 3 bases and at J to 7 bases, leaving 12 bases not matched to a gene. The CDR3 sequence is CSARHRGRIGQPQHF. The CDR3 bases are TGCAGTGCTAGGCACAGGGGCAGGATAGGGCAGCCCCAGCATTTT.

Relative to its sample, this clonotype is medium-sized. The chain is built from TRBV7-2 and TRBJ2-7; TRBD1 or TRBD2 may be the D gene (5 bases each). The germline V and J ends were trimmed by 4 bases and 2 bases, with 6 bases remaining between them. This CDR3 spans 12 amino acids. Germline CDR1 and CDR2: SGHTA and FQGNSA. CDR3 residues: CASSWGPYEQYF. CDR3 nucleotides: TGTGCCAGCAGCTGGGGACCCTACGAGCAGTACTTC.

This clonotype was observed a handful of times. The chain uses TRBV6-5 and TRBJ2-2; D call uncertain. Germline values: CDR1 MNHEY, CDR2 SVGAGI. The CDR3 contains 15 residues. With 2 bases removed from V and 1 base from J, the gap between germline ends came to 8 bases. CDR3 protein: CASSYLPRNTGELFF. In DNA form, the CDR3 reads TGTGCCAGCAGTTACCTCCCGAGGAACACCGGGGAGCTGTTTTTT.

This clonotype is deemed medium-sized. J is TRBJ1-5 and V is TRBV27; D gene unclear. Germline loops: CDR1 MNHEY, CDR2 SMNVEV (reference sequence). The length of the CDR3 is 15 residues. The germline V and J ends were trimmed by 2 bases and 0 bases, with 8 bases remaining between them. The CDR3 DNA sequence: TGTGCCAGCAGTTTAAATGTGGATAGCAATCAGCCCCAGCATTTT. Translated: CASSLNVDSNQPQHF.

In its sample, this clonotype was seen a few times. The chain is built from TRBV20-1 and TRBJ1-1; D unresolved. The CDR3 sequence is 12 residues long. Trimming stripped 6 bases from V and 2 bases from J, with 10 bases between. Per germline, CDR1 DFQATT and CDR2 SNEGSKA (reference sequence). The CDR3 sequence is CSASRENTEAFF. DNA of the CDR3: TGCAGTGCCAGCCGGGAAAACACTGAAGCTTTCTTT.

The chain links TRBV18 to TRBJ2-5; D ambiguous. The CDR3 length is 12 residues. In germline, CDR1 is KGHSH, CDR2 LQKENI. V shed 3 bases and J shed 2 bases, with 4 bases lying between them. This chain's CDR3 is CASSPGQETQYF. The DNA of the CDR3 is TGTGCCAGCTCACCGGGGCAAGAGACCCAGTACTTC.

This clonotype was seen more than once but under ten times. The chain links TRBV12-3 or TRBV12-4 to TRBJ1-2; no clear D gene. The CDR3 runs to 15 residues. V was trimmed by 3 bases and J by 3 bases, leaving 14 bases between them. CDR3 residues: CASSLENGGYYGYTF. CDR3 in DNA: TGTGCCAGCAGTTTGGAGAATGGAGGGTACTATGGCTACACCTTC.

This chain joins TRBV3-1 and TRBJ2-2; no definite D call. The germline V gene has CDR1 LGHDT and CDR2 YNNKEL (reference sequence). V lost 6 bases to trimming and J lost 1 base, with 15 bases between them. The CDR3 extends over 16 amino acids. The CDR3 loop is CASSTVAQRNTGELFF. DNA of the CDR3: TGTGCCAGCAGTACCGTGGCGCAGCGGAACACCGGGGAGCTGTTTTTT.

The V and J genes are TRBV12-3 or TRBV12-4 and TRBJ2-1; D unresolved. The CDR3 runs 12 residues. Trimming took 2 bases from V and 4 from J, leaving 3 bases between them. Here the CDR3 reads CASSLHYNEQFF. In DNA, the CDR3 is TGTGCCAGCAGTTTACATTACAATGAGCAGTTCTTC.

In this sample, this clonotype is medium-sized. The rearrangement uses TRBV6-1 and TRBJ2-3; D not resolved. Between the trimmed V and J ends, which lost 7 bases and 0 bases, there was a span of 8 bases. Germline V gene lookup returns CDR1 MNHNS and CDR2 SASEGT. CDR3 size: 13 residues. CDR3 DNA: TGTGCCAGCACGGCTACCAGCACAGATACGCAGTATTTT. Amino acids: CASTATSTDTQYF.

The genes are TRBV19 and TRBJ1-2; 8 positions agree with TRBD1. The germline CDR1 and CDR2 sequences are LNHDA and SQIVND (reference sequence). The CDR3 covers 15 residues. J lost 8 bases, V lost 8 bases, and 16 bases had no gene match. The CDR3 is CASQFRDRTLGGYTF. DNA of the CDR3: TGTGCCAGTCAATTCCGGGACAGGACCCTCGGCGGCTACACCTTC.

This clonotype has more than one count but fewer than ten. The rearrangement links TRBV24-1 to TRBJ2-3; a possible D gene is TRBD2 (6 bases). Germline V gene lookup returns CDR1 KGHDR and CDR2 SFDVKD. This CDR3 has 14 residues. Deletions cut 3 bases from V and 0 bases from J, with 6 bases between. The CDR3: CATSDTSSTDTQYF. The DNA for the CDR3 is TGTGCCACCAGTGATACTAGCAGCACAGATACGCAGTATTTT.

This clonotype was observed a handful of times. This chain joins TRBV7-9 and TRBJ1-4; TRBD1 is a possible D gene (5 bases). The ends were cut back, 1 base at V and 7 bases at J, with 13 bases in the middle. This CDR3 comprises 15 residues. Germline values: CDR1 SEHNR, CDR2 FQNEAQ (reference sequence). Here the CDR3 reads CASSLGSPGGEKLFF. The CDR3 DNA is TGTGCCAGCAGCTTAGGATCGCCCGGGGGTGAAAAACTGTTTTTT.

This clonotype is medium-sized within its sample. This sequence joins TRBV7-9 and TRBJ2-7; D possibly uses TRBD1 or TRBD2 (5 bases each). The CDR3 totals 13 residues. CDR1 is SEHNR, CDR2 FQNEAQ, per germline (reference sequence). Trimming pared 3 bases from V and 7 bases from J, leaving 13 bases between. The CDR3 here is CASSLGPTREQYF. DNA for the CDR3: TGTGCCAGCAGCTTGGGACCTACGCGGGAGCAGTACTTC.

Sample share makes this clonotype medium-sized. The genes are TRBV7-9 and TRBJ1-3; maybe TRBD1 (6 bases). This CDR3 has 16 amino acids. Trimming took off 3 bases at V and 0 bases at J, with 12 bases between the two ends. Germline values: CDR1 SEHNR, CDR2 FQNEAQ (reference sequence). The CDR3 nucleotides are TGTGCCAGCAGCTTTTACAGGGTACGCTCTGGAAACACCATATATTTT. Translation: CASSFYRVRSGNTIYF.

This clonotype is medium-sized in the sample. The chain couples TRBV7-2 to TRBJ2-1, with D maybe TRBD1 (6 bases). CDR3 length: 14 amino acids. Between the trimmed V and J ends, which lost 5 bases and 4 bases, there was a span of 12 bases. CDR1 and CDR2 (germline): SGHTA, FQGNSA. CDR3 nucleotide sequence: TGTGCCAGCAGCCCCGGGACACTTTACAATGAGCAGTTCTTC. This encodes CASSPGTLYNEQFF.

This chain connects TRBV12-3 or TRBV12-4 to TRBJ2-2; D might be TRBD1 (7 bases). Trimming removed 5 bases from V and 2 bases from J, with 15 bases in between. The CDR3 has 16 amino acids. CDR3 region: CASSPRQGGNTGELFF. CDR3 nucleotides: TGTGCCAGCAGTCCACGACAGGGAGGTAACACCGGGGAGCTGTTTTTT.

This clonotype was recorded a few times. V and J are TRBV7-2 and TRBJ2-1; possibly TRBD1 for D (6 bases). In germline, CDR1 is SGHTA, CDR2 FQGNSA. Trimming left V 3 bases short and J 10 bases short, with 13 bases between. The CDR3 is made up of 13 amino acids. CDR3 in amino acids: CASSFNRASEQFF. Written as DNA, the CDR3 is TGTGCCAGCAGCTTCAACAGGGCCAGCGAGCAGTTCTTC.

By share, this clonotype ranks as medium-sized. The junction differs from germline at one of its ends, possibly a read error. V gene TRBV5-1 combines with J gene TRBJ1-1; the D gene is possibly TRBD1 (6 bases). Germline values: CDR1 SGHRS, CDR2 YFSETQ. The length of the CDR3 is 16 residues. The CDR3 reads CASGLTGPNLNTEAFF. The CDR3 region has the DNA TGCGCCAGCGGCTTGACAGGCCCTAACTTGAACACTGAAGCTTTCTTT.

This clonotype has only a few counts. The chain joins TRBV5-6 to TRBJ2-1, with 8 bases fitting TRBD1. In germline, CDR1 is SGHDT, CDR2 YYEEEE. Losses at the gene ends were 5 bases for V and 2 bases for J; bases not matched to a gene: 6. CDR3 length: 15 amino acids. The CDR3 region is CASSWRDRPYNEQFF. In DNA form, the CDR3 reads TGTGCCAGCAGTTGGCGGGACAGGCCCTACAATGAGCAGTTCTTC.

This clonotype qualifies as medium-sized (0.01 to 0.1%). This chain links TRBV12-3 or TRBV12-4 with TRBJ2-3, with D perhaps assigned TRBD1 or TRBD2 (6 bases each). V dropped 7 bases and J dropped 4 bases, with 18 bases sitting between them. The CDR3 runs to 15 residues. CDR3 region: CASTLEGVSSDTQYF. The CDR3 bases are TGTGCCAGCACCTTGGAGGGGGTGAGCTCAGATACGCAGTATTTT.